A single sample is the source of the 10 T cell receptor beta chains below, sequenced in a study of human T cells and chemical hapten exposure. TCRdb reprocessed the RACE reads with MiXCR, giving one entry per CDR3 protein. The sample has 35,000 to 55,000 distinct CDR3 sequences, 3% to 4.5% seen once. The time point denotes: healthy volunteer bleed at 6 weeks. The total RNA was obtained from whole blood that was not fractionated. The sequenced material came from whole blood. These receptor sequences come from a human donor in good health. Some clones in this sample may be carry-over from other donors' samples.

The chain links TRBV20-1 to TRBJ1-6; tentatively, D is TRBD1 (5 bases). Germline V CDR1 and CDR2: DFQATT, SNEGSKA (reference sequence). The CDR3 length is 13 residues. V was shortened by 3 bases and J by 8 bases, with 11 bases between the two germline ends. The DNA of the CDR3 is TGCAGTGCTAGCCGGACGGGGGATTCACCCCTCCACTTT. Amino acids: CSASRTGDSPLHF.

This clonotype was picked up many times. J is TRBJ1-5 and V is TRBV7-3; D unresolved. V was cut by 3 bases and J by 6 bases, with 9 bases left in between. The germline CDR1 and CDR2 sequences are SGHTA and FQGTGA. The CDR3 length is 13 residues. The CDR3 coding sequence is TGTGCCAGCAGCTTGTCTTCGGGTCAGCCCCAGCATTTT. It is translated as CASSLSSGQPQHF.

Details on this clonotype: This may be a read error: a much more frequent sequence differs by one nucleotide. V and J are TRBV29-1 and TRBJ2-7; D is undetermined. The length of the CDR3 is 13 residues. With 1 base removed from V and 7 bases from J, the gap between germline ends came to 14 bases. The germline V gene encodes CDR1 SQVTM and CDR2 ANQGSEA. The CDR3 spells CSVEGWAGREQYF. The CDR3 nucleotides read TGCAGCGTTGAAGGTTGGGCCGGAAGGGAGCAGTACTTC.

This clonotype occurred many times. The genes are TRBV2 and TRBJ2-1; 7 nucleotides line up with TRBD1. V shed 8 bases and J 0 bases; nucleotides not matched to a gene: 4. The CDR3 covers 14 residues. Germline assignment: CDR1 SNHLY and CDR2 FYNNEI. This CDR3 is CASVRDSSYNEQFF. CDR3 in DNA: TGTGCCAGCGTTAGGGACAGCTCCTACAATGAGCAGTTCTTC.

This clonotype was seen ten or more times. The chain combines TRBV28 with TRBJ2-4; D is perhaps TRBD1 or TRBD2 (5 bases each). Deletions cut 2 bases from V and 6 bases from J, with 23 bases between. The germline V gene encodes CDR1 MDHEN and CDR2 SYDVKM. The CDR3 consists of 18 residues. For the CDR3, the DNA is TGTGCCAGCAGTTTAACGGGTTCAGGGCCCGCAGGAGGAAACATTCAGTACTTC. Translation gives CASSLTGSGPAGGNIQYF. Full variable domain (rest looked up from reference TRBV28 and TRBJ2-4): DVKVTQSSRYLVKRTGEKVFLECVQDMDHENMFWYRQDPGLGLRLIYFSYDVKMKEKGDIPEGYSVSREKKERFSLILESASTNQTSMYLCASSLTGSGPAGGNIQYFGAGTRLSVL.

This clonotype was recorded at least ten times. The chain joins TRBV6-4 to TRBJ2-3; unclear D gene. The CDR3 loop spans 14 amino acids. Per germline, CDR1 MRHNA and CDR2 SNTAGT. Trimming took off 0 bases at V and 6 bases at J, with 10 bases between the two ends. The CDR3 sequence: CASSDSRLSDTQYF. The CDR3 nucleotides read TGTGCCAGCAGTGACTCCCGGCTCAGCGATACGCAGTATTTT.

This clonotype appeared many times. DNA of the CDR3: TGTGCCAGCAGTTTTGGGGGAAAAAATCAGCCCCAGCATTTT. Its translation is CASSFGGKNQPQHF. The V and J genes are TRBV28 and TRBJ1-5, with D possibly TRBD1 on 5 matching bases. The CDR3 runs to 14 residues. The ends were cut back, 3 bases at V and 4 bases at J, with 10 bases in the middle. Looked up from germline, CDR1 is MDHEN and CDR2 is SYDVKM.

This clonotype showed up many times. This chain joins TRBV29-1 and TRBJ2-2, with TRBD2 matching 7 bases. Trimming cost V 4 bases and J 7 bases; bases outside gene matches: 0. This CDR3 spans 11 amino acids. Germline values: CDR1 SQVTM, CDR2 ANQGSEA. The CDR3 coding sequence is TGCAGCGTTGGGGGGGGCGGGGAGCTGTTTTTT. This encodes CSVGGGGELFF.

J is TRBJ2-2 and V is TRBV11-2; the D gene is possibly TRBD1 (5 bases). V was pared by 3 bases and J by 5 bases, with 25 bases between. Germline assignment: CDR1 SGHAT and CDR2 FQNNGV. The CDR3 sequence is 19 residues long. CDR3 amino acids: CASSLFEVLGVERTGELFF. The CDR3 nucleotides read TGTGCCAGCAGCTTGTTCGAGGTCCTAGGGGTTGAGAGAACCGGGGAGCTGTTTTTT.

This clonotype was seen repeatedly, ten times or more. V is TRBV6-6 and J is TRBJ1-6, with 9 nucleotides matching TRBD1. CDR3 length equals 16 residues. CDR1 is MNHNY, CDR2 SVGAGI, per germline (reference sequence). J lost 9 bases, V lost 2 bases, and 8 bases had no gene match. The CDR3 sequence is CASSYRTGEQGSPLHF. The DNA of the CDR3 is TGTGCCAGCAGTTACCGGACAGGGGAACAGGGTTCACCCCTCCACTTT.